These 27 T cell receptor beta chains share one sample of origin, sequenced in a study of OX40 agonist ivuxolimab in advanced cancers. This table comes from immunoSEQ multiplex PCR, and its TCRdb copy is limited to in-frame clones, with some not included. This table has about 46,000 clones, over 75% appearing once. Source: CD4+ or CD8+ T cells sorted from blood, taken in a trial of the OX40 agonist ivuxolimab. Receptors were obtained from an adult with an advanced solid tumor such as melanoma, head and neck, liver or kidney cancer.

This chain connects TRBV6-4 to TRBJ1-1; no clear D. V was cut by 2 bases and J by 4 bases, with 14 bases left in between. This CDR3 region has 15 residues. CDR1 and CDR2 (germline): MRHNA, SNTAGT. The CDR3 nucleotides are TGTGCCAGCAGTGACACCGACAAGAATCCCACTGAAGCTTTCTTT. Its protein is CASSDTDKNPTEAFF.

The chain has TRBV18 and TRBJ1-5, with a weak D call TRBD1 (5 bases). V gave up 5 bases and J gave up 3 bases, with 11 bases separating them. Germline V gene data show CDR1 as KGHSH and CDR2 as LQKENI. CDR3 length: 14 amino acids. CDR3 DNA sequence: TGTGCCAGCTCATCCAGGGATTTCAATCAGCCCCAGCATTTT. Its protein is CASSSRDFNQPQHF.

This chain connects TRBV4-3 to TRBJ2-5, with D possibly being TRBD1 or TRBD2 (6 bases each). Trimming took off 5 bases at V and 2 bases at J, with 18 bases between the two ends. In germline, CDR1 is LGHNA, CDR2 YSLEER. This CDR3 contains 16 residues. CDR3 sequence (DNA): TGCGCCAGCAGCACCCACGGCCAGGGGAGGCAAGAGACCCAGTACTTC. This gives the protein CASSTHGQGRQETQYF.

This clone was found a few times. The genes are TRBV10-1 and TRBJ2-7; tentative D call: TRBD2 (5 bases). The V and J ends lost 3 bases and 3 bases respectively, with 9 bases between them. Germline CDR1 reads WNHNN; CDR2 reads SYGVQD (reference sequence). This CDR3 spans 13 amino acids. The CDR3 spells CASSETRGYEQYF. CDR3 DNA: TGCGCCAGCAGTGAAACTAGAGGCTACGAGCAGTACTTC.

This clone was detected a few times. The chain joins TRBV6-1 to TRBJ1-1; D is uncertain. The germline V and J ends were trimmed by 3 bases and 0 bases, with 17 bases remaining between them. Looked up from germline, CDR1 is MNHNS and CDR2 is SASEGT. The CDR3 contains 17 residues. The CDR3 loop is CASSDPDTGIMNTEAFF. CDR3 in DNA: TGTGCCAGCAGTGACCCCGACACGGGCATTATGAACACTGAAGCTTTCTTT.

This chain uses TRBV7-9 with TRBJ1-4; 7 bases agree with TRBD1. This CDR3 has 16 amino acids. Looked up from germline, CDR1 is SEHNR and CDR2 is FQNEAQ (reference sequence). After removal of 3 bases from V and 5 bases from J, the junction contained 9 bases not matched to a gene. The CDR3 coding sequence is TGTGCCAGCAGCTTTACTGGGACAGCTATAAATGAAAAACTGTTTTTT. It translates to CASSFTGTAINEKLFF. Together with reference TRBV7-9 and TRBJ1-4, the CDR3 gives the full variable domain: DTGVSQNPRHKITKRGQNVTFRCDPISEHNRLYWYRQTLGQGPEFLTYFQNEAQLEKSRLLSDRFSAERPKGSFSTLEIQRTEQGDSAMYLCASSFTGTAINEKLFFGSGTQLSVL.

The chain uses TRBV7-3 and TRBJ2-2, with D perhaps matching TRBD1 (6 bases). Germline assignment: CDR1 SGHTA and CDR2 FQGTGA. The CDR3 is 17 residues long. Trimming shortened V by 1 base and J by 2 bases, and 14 bases separated the two germline ends. CDR3 amino acids: CASSLKQGNVNTGELFF. The CDR3 region has the DNA TGTGCCAGCAGCTTAAAACAGGGAAACGTTAACACCGGGGAGCTGTTTTTT.

V gene TRBV6-6 combines with J gene TRBJ2-3, with 7 bases lining up with TRBD2. V dropped 7 bases and J dropped 13; count of bases not matched to a gene: 8. The CDR3 runs to 11 residues. Germline V lookup: CDR1 MNHNY, CDR2 SVGAGI (reference sequence). The CDR3 sequence is CASTTGGREYF. The DNA for the CDR3 is TGTGCCAGCACCACCGGGGGGAGGGAGTATTTT.

This chain links TRBV7-3 with TRBJ2-2; D may match TRBD1 or TRBD2 (5 bases each). CDR3 size: 13 residues. Between the trimmed V and J ends, which lost 8 bases and 5 bases, there was a span of 12 bases. Germline CDR1 reads SGHTA; CDR2 reads FQGTGA. CDR3 coding DNA: TGTGCCAGCGGGGCGGACTGGACCGGGGAGCTGTTTTTT. The encoded protein is CASGADWTGELFF.

The chain recombines TRBV2 with TRBJ2-1; 10 bases line up with TRBD2. The CDR3 loop spans 15 amino acids. Germline CDR1 reads SNHLY; CDR2 reads FYNNEI. V gave up 5 bases and J gave up 3 bases; unmatched junction bases: 4. In DNA form, the CDR3 reads TGTGCCAGCAGTAAACTAGCGGGAAACTACAATGAGCAGTTCTTC. As protein: CASSKLAGNYNEQFF.

This sequence joins TRBV7-9 and TRBJ2-7; weak D call: TRBD2 (6 bases). CDR1 and CDR2 from the germline V gene are SEHNR and FQNEAQ (reference sequence). Deletions cut 5 bases from V and 2 bases from J, with 16 bases between. CDR3 length equals 15 residues. The chain's CDR3 is CASSPPSSGAYEQYF. DNA for the CDR3: TGTGCCAGCAGCCCCCCTAGTAGCGGCGCCTACGAGCAGTACTTC.

The rearrangement uses TRBV6-1 and TRBJ2-7; TRBD1 aligns across 10 bases. The CDR3 has 15 amino acids. V shed 3 bases, J shed 1 base, and the junction held 3 bases outside the gene matches. CDR1 and CDR2 from the germline V gene are MNHNS and SASEGT. The CDR3 region has the DNA TGTGCCAGCAGTGAGTGGACAGGGGGTTCCTACGAGCAGTACTTC. Translation gives CASSEWTGGSYEQYF.

This clone came up once. The chain employs TRBV2 and TRBJ1-1, with D tentatively TRBD1 (5 bases). Trimming pared 2 bases from V and 1 base from J, leaving 5 bases between. CDR1 is SNHLY, CDR2 FYNNEI, per germline. This CDR3 contains 13 residues. The CDR3, as DNA: TGTGCCAGCAGTGAACAGGGGAACACTGAAGCTTTCTTT. The encoded protein is CASSEQGNTEAFF.

In this sample, this clone turned up once. V gene TRBV10-3 combines with J gene TRBJ2-1; D unresolved. Germline CDR1 and CDR2: ENHRY and SYGVKD. This CDR3 region has 15 residues. With 5 bases removed from V and 5 bases from J, the gap between germline ends came to 16 bases. The CDR3 DNA is TGTGCCATCAGTTTCGGACCGGCCCAAAACAATGAGCAGTTCTTC. The encoded protein is CAISFGPAQNNEQFF.

V and J are TRBV28 and TRBJ2-5, with 8 positions matching TRBD2. Germline CDR1 is MDHEN and CDR2 is SYDVKM. Germline trimming cut 3 bases from V and 5 bases from J; bases unmatched to any gene: 8. CDR3 length: 15 amino acids. CDR3 in amino acids: CASSFPNSGTETQYF. As DNA, the CDR3 is TGTGCCAGCAGTTTCCCAAATAGCGGGACGGAGACCCAGTACTTC. The full variable domain, with the rest looked up from reference TRBV28 and TRBJ2-5, is DVKVTQSSRYLVKRTGEKVFLECVQDMDHENMFWYRQDPGLGLRLIYFSYDVKMKEKGDIPEGYSVSREKKERFSLILESASTNQTSMYLCASSFPNSGTETQYFGPGTRLLVL.

This chain links TRBV9 with TRBJ2-3; 10 bases are a match to TRBD1. The CDR3 loop spans 15 amino acids. Germline lookup yields CDR1 SGDLS and CDR2 YYNGEE. J lost 4 bases, V lost 6 bases, and 8 bases had no gene match. The CDR3 DNA follows: TGTGCCAGCACCCCCGGGACAGGGGTGTCAGATACGCAGTATTTT. Translated: CASTPGTGVSDTQYF.

The CDR3 is CASGFAGSEAFF. The CDR3 DNA reads TGTGCTAGTGGTTTCGCAGGGTCTGAAGCTTTCTTT. The chain uses TRBV12-5 and TRBJ1-1; maybe TRBD1 (5 bases). The CDR3 extends over 12 amino acids. Looked up from germline, CDR1 is LGHNT and CDR2 is FRNRAP. Trimming took 3 bases from V and 6 from J, leaving 8 bases between them.

This chain links TRBV9 with TRBJ2-3; 10 bases agree with TRBD2. V was pared by 0 bases and J by 5 bases, with 6 bases of the junction left unmatched. Per germline, CDR1 SGDLS and CDR2 YYNGEE. This CDR3 contains 16 residues. The CDR3 loop reads CASSVASGGAGDTQYF. The CDR3 nucleotides are TGTGCCAGCAGCGTAGCCAGCGGGGGGGCCGGAGATACGCAGTATTTT.

The sample holds one count of this clone. The chain joins TRBV5-5 to TRBJ1-4; unclear D gene. V lost 0 bases and J lost 0, with 3 bases in between. From germline, CDR1 is SGHKS and CDR2 YYEKEE (reference sequence). The CDR3 totals 14 residues. CDR3 residues: CASSLAATNEKLFF. The CDR3 nucleotides are TGTGCCAGCAGCTTGGCAGCAACTAATGAAAAACTGTTTTTT. Based on the CDR3 plus reference TRBV5-5 and TRBJ1-4, the full variable domain is DAGVTQSPTHLIKTRGQQVTLRCSPISGHKSVSWYQQVLGQGPQFIFQYYEKEERGRGNFPDRFSARQFPNYSSELNVNALLLGDSALYLCASSLAATNEKLFFGSGTQLSVL.

The chain joins TRBV11-1 to TRBJ2-7; D could derive from TRBD1 or TRBD2 (6 bases each). Trimming cost V 1 base and J 1 base, with 11 bases left between them. CDR1 and CDR2 from the germline V gene are SGHAT and FQDESV (reference sequence). The CDR3 spans 15 residues. CDR3 bases: TGTGCCAGCAGCTTAGAGGAGGGGGTTTCCTACGAGCAGTACTTC. Encoded protein: CASSLEEGVSYEQYF.

Of note for this clone: This sample also contains other DNA sequences that code for the same CDR3. The CDR3 here is CASSVESGGASDTQYF. CDR3 nucleotides: TGTGCCAGCAGCGTAGAGAGCGGGGGGGCGTCAGATACGCAGTATTTT. The V gene is TRBV9, the J gene TRBJ2-3, with 10 bases fitting TRBD2. In germline, CDR1 is SGDLS, CDR2 YYNGEE. The J segment lost 4 bases and the V segment lost 0 bases, leaving 5 bases of the junction unmatched. The CDR3 extends over 16 amino acids.

Remarks on this clone: At one boundary the junction diverges from the germline segment, which might be a read error. The V call is TRBV11-3, the J call TRBJ2-7; 10 positions match TRBD2. The CDR3 loop spans 14 amino acids. Germline values: CDR1 SGHNT, CDR2 YENEEA. Here the CDR3 reads CASSLAGGLYEQYF. The CDR3 DNA is TGTGCCAGCAGTTTAGCGGGAGGTCTCTACGAGCAGTACTTC.

This chain connects TRBV5-1 to TRBJ2-2; 12 bases are shared with TRBD2. The V gene end was trimmed by 4 bases and the J gene end by 2 bases; junction bases not matched to a gene: 3. The CDR3 consists of 16 residues. Per the germline V gene, CDR1 is SGHRS and CDR2 is YFSETQ. CDR3 nucleotide sequence: TGCGCCAGCAGCATGGGACTAGCGGGTAACACCGGGGAGCTGTTTTTT. This codes for CASSMGLAGNTGELFF.

The chain recombines TRBV18 with TRBJ1-2; D is ambiguous. Trimming cost V 0 bases and J 6 bases, with 8 bases left between them. This CDR3 has 13 residues. Germline V lookup: CDR1 KGHSH, CDR2 LQKENI. CDR3 sequence (DNA): TGTGCCAGCTCACCACCGGCCGAGAATGGCTACACCTTC. Protein: CASSPPAENGYTF.

The chain joins TRBV7-9 to TRBJ2-7; TRBD2 aligns across 7 bases. Per germline, CDR1 SEHNR and CDR2 FQNEAQ (reference sequence). J lost 3 bases, V lost 8 bases, and 4 bases had no gene match. CDR3 length equals 12 residues. CDR3 DNA: TGTGCCAGCGGGAGGGGTAACTACGAGCAGTACTTC. Encoded protein: CASGRGNYEQYF.

This clone has only a few counts. The chain employs TRBV5-4 and TRBJ2-7; 11 bases align to TRBD1. Per germline, CDR1 SGHNT and CDR2 YYREEE (reference sequence). The ends lost 4 bases at V and 7 bases at J; junction bases unmatched: 10. This CDR3 is built from 15 residues. CDR3 amino acids: CASSRGTGGMGEQYF. CDR3 nucleotides: TGTGCCAGCAGCAGAGGGACAGGGGGAATGGGTGAGCAGTACTTC.

The chain is built from TRBV6-5 and TRBJ2-1; D is possibly TRBD1 (6 bases). CDR3 length: 16 amino acids. Trimming removed 0 bases from V and 0 bases from J, with 9 bases in between. Per the germline V gene, CDR1 is MNHEY and CDR2 is SVGAGI. CDR3 coding DNA: TGTGCCAGCAGTTACTCTGGACAGACCTCCTACAATGAGCAGTTCTTC. This encodes CASSYSGQTSYNEQFF.